This TCR beta chain emerged from a study of vaccination and CD4 T cells after COVID-19. With the Oncomine TCR Beta short-read assay, DNA from cultured CD4+ T cells was sequenced. TCRdb re-analysed the PCR reads in MiXCR, keeping a single row per CDR3 protein. Among under 25,000 distinct CDR3 sequences listed, around 23% were seen once. Treatment defined: roughly 10-day PBMC culture with coronavirus spike peptide pools or control peptides (ViraFEST assay). Judged by abundance, this clonotype is medium-sized. No antigen is known for it. The ends were cut back, 4 bases at V and 7 bases at J, with 17 bases in the middle. Germline V gives CDR1 DFQATT, CDR2 SNEGSKA (reference sequence). The CDR3 is made up of 14 amino acids.

The clonotype comes from a human donor with COVID-19. This chain joins TRBV20-1 and TRBJ1-5; possibly TRBD1 for D (6 bases). Sequenced input: cultured CD4+ T cells from blood. As DNA, the CDR3 is TGCAGTGCTATCAACCCCGCAGGGGTACAGCCCCAGCATTTT. This translates into CSAINPAGVQPQHF.